Presented here are 11 T cell receptor beta chains from one specimen sequenced in a study of T cell clonotyping in hematopoietic cell transplantation. Here immunoSEQ multiplex PCR was the method, and the copy in TCRdb shows in-frame clones only, minus some. The sample lists about 10,000 clones, 87% seen once, with more than 12% in the top ten. Noted time point: recipient sample about 28 days before transplant, after cytoreduction. Specimen: peripheral blood mononuclear cells, collected before stem cell transplant. Source of these receptors: a woman aged 50 to 60 with chronic myeloid leukemia. Some clones in this sample may be carry-over from other donors' samples.

The rearrangement uses TRBV5-1 and TRBJ2-1; TRBD1 aligns across 7 bases. This CDR3 has 17 residues. Germline values: CDR1 SGHRS, CDR2 YFSETQ. Trimming removed 1 base from V and 3 bases from J; junction bases left unmatched: 10. CDR3 amino acids: CASSLYSSGGSYNEQFF. CDR3 DNA: TGCGCCAGCAGCTTGTATTCATCAGGGGGAAGCTACAATGAGCAGTTCTTC.

The chain has TRBV28 and TRBJ1-1; D is perhaps TRBD1 (6 bases). Germline values: CDR1 MDHEN, CDR2 SYDVKM. The CDR3 runs to 13 residues. The V and J ends lost 6 bases and 4 bases respectively, with 12 bases between them. The CDR3, as DNA: TGTGCCAGCAGCTCGGGACAAACCACTGAAGCTTTCTTT. Translation: CASSSGQTTEAFF.

The rearrangement links TRBV5-1 to TRBJ1-5; 9 nucleotides align to TRBD1. V lost 3 bases to trimming and J lost 1 base; unmatched junction nucleotides: 2. The CDR3 extends over 15 amino acids. Germline CDR1 SGHRS, CDR2 YFSETQ. The CDR3 coding sequence is TGCGCCAGCAGCTCGGGACAGGGCAGCAATCAGCCCCAGCATTTT. Protein product: CASSSGQGSNQPQHF.

By proportion, this clone is large. The rearrangement links TRBV6-5 to TRBJ2-7; D not certain. The V and J ends lost 0 bases and 5 bases respectively, with 8 bases between them. The CDR3 covers 13 residues. Germline loops: CDR1 MNHEY, CDR2 SVGAGI. Here the CDR3 reads CASSYSGSDEQYF. Here the CDR3 DNA reads TGTGCCAGCAGTTACTCCGGATCGGACGAGCAGTACTTC.

The chain combines TRBV5-1 with TRBJ2-2; 7 nucleotides match TRBD2. V was clipped by 4 bases and J by 4 bases; unmatched bases: 7. The CDR3 runs to 15 residues. Germline CDR1 SGHRS, CDR2 YFSETQ. As DNA, the CDR3 is TGCGCCAGCAGCGCCACTAGCGTTAGCACCGGGGAGCTGTTTTTT. Protein: CASSATSVSTGELFF.

This chain's CDR3 is CASSLESAAPEQFF. The CDR3 coding sequence is TGTGCCAGCAGCTTAGAGTCCGCAGCGCCTGAGCAGTTCTTC. The chain links TRBV11-3 to TRBJ2-1; no reliable D call. Trimming pared 0 bases from V and 9 bases from J, leaving 12 bases between. Germline values: CDR1 SGHNT, CDR2 YENEEA. The CDR3 loop spans 14 amino acids.

The rearrangement links TRBV2 to TRBJ1-5; D uncertain. The germline V gene has CDR1 SNHLY and CDR2 FYNNEI. The CDR3 is 13 residues long. V was cut by 4 bases and J by 0 bases, with 4 bases left in between. The CDR3 region is CASSGNSNQPQHF. As DNA, the CDR3 is TGTGCCAGCAGTGGGAATAGCAATCAGCCCCAGCATTTT.

The table lists this clone with a few counts. The rearrangement links TRBV28 to TRBJ2-1, with 8 bases identical to TRBD1. CDR3 length equals 13 residues. The germline V gene encodes CDR1 MDHEN and CDR2 SYDVKM. V lost 2 bases, J lost 8 bases, and 2 bases stayed unmatched. CDR3 in DNA: TGTGCCAGCAGTTTAACAGGGGGTTATGAGCAGTTCTTC. This sequence encodes CASSLTGGYEQFF.

This clone turned up a few times. V is TRBV7-2 and J is TRBJ2-1; D possibly corresponds to TRBD2 (6 bases). Germline assignment: CDR1 SGHTA and CDR2 FQGNSA. The CDR3 is made up of 14 amino acids. Trimming removed 3 bases at V and 8 bases at J, with 14 bases between. CDR3 amino acids: CASSLGPGGDEQFF. CDR3 coding DNA: TGTGCCAGCAGCTTGGGGCCTGGCGGGGATGAGCAGTTCTTC.

The CDR3 nucleotides read TGTGCCAGTAGTCCGGTGGGGTTAGATCAGCCCCAGCATTTT. Amino acids: CASSPVGLDQPQHF. J is TRBJ1-5 and V is TRBV19; D call uncertain. Germline CDR1 and CDR2: LNHDA and SQIVND (reference sequence). The ends were cut back, 5 bases at V and 5 bases at J, with 13 bases in the middle. This CDR3 spans 14 amino acids.

This clone has a single count. This chain uses TRBV11-2 with TRBJ2-5; D unclear. Per germline, CDR1 SGHAT and CDR2 FQNNGV. The CDR3 loop spans 12 amino acids. The V end was cut by 5 bases, the J end by 4 bases, with 8 bases between. The CDR3 DNA is TGTGCCAGCAGCCCACATCTAGAGACCCAGTACTTC. Protein sequence: CASSPHLETQYF.